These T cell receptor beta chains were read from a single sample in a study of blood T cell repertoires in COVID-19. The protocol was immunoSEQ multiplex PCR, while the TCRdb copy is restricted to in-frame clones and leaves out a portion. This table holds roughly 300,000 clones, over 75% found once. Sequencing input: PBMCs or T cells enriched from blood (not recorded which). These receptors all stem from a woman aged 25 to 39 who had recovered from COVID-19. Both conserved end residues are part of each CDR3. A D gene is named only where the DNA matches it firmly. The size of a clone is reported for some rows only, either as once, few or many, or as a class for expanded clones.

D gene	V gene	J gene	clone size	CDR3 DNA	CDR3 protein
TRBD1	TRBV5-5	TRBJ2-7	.	TGTGCCAGCAGCTTGGCGGGGACAGAAGACTACGAGCAGTACTTC	CASSLAGTEDYEQYF
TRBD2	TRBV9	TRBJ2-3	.	TGTGCCAGCAGCGTCCAAGGCGGGGGGGCCTTGCCAGATACGCAGTATTTT	CASSVQGGGALPDTQYF
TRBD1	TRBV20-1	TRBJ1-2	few	TGCAGGGAGGGGGCTCACTATGGCTACACCTTC	CREGAHYGYTF
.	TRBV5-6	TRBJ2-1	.	TGTGCCAGCAGCTTTAGTCCGGGGATGTCGGAGCAGTTCTTC	CASSFSPGMSEQFF
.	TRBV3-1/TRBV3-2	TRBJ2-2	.	TGTGCCAGCAGCTCACCCAGCAGGGGAAGGGTCGGGGAGCTGTTTTTT	CASSSPSRGRVGELFF
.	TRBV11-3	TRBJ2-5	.	TGTGCCAGCAGCGCAAGGAGGGAGACCCAGTACTTC	CASSARRETQYF
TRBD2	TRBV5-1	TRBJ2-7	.	TGCGCCAGCAGCGTCCCCTCTAGCGGCTACGAGCAGTACTTC	CASSVPSSGYEQYF
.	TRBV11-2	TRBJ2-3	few	TGTGCCAGCAGCATAGACAGGGAGGCAGATACGCAGTATTTT	CASSIDREADTQYF
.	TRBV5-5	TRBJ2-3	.	TGTGCCAGCAGCTTTCGGAGCACAGATACGCAGTATTTT	CASSFRSTDTQYF
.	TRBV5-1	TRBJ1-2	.	TGCGCCAGCAGCAATTCGCAGGGGAGCTATGGCTACACCTTC	CASSNSQGSYGYTF
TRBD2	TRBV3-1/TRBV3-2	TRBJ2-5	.	TGTGCCAGCGTTGATTGGGGCGGGGGGACAGAGACCCAGTACTTC	CASVDWGGGTETQYF
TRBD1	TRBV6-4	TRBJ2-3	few	TGTGCCAGCAGTGAACAGACAGGGGGCACAGATACGCAGTATTTT	CASSEQTGGTDTQYF
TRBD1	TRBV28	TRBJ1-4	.	TGTGCCAGCAGTTCTCCCCGAGGGGACAGGGAAGCTAATGAAAAACTGTTTTTT	CASSSPRGDREANEKLFF
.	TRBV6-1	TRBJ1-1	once	TGTGCCAGCAGTGAACGGAGGGCTGAAGCTTTCTTT	CASSERRAEAFF
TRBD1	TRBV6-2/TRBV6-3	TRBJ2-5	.	TGTGCCAGCAGTTCCAGGGGACAGGGGGCATCGGGGACCCAGTACTTC	CASSSRGQGASGTQYF
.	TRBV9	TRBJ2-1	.	TGTGCCAGCAGCGTATGGGGGGGCAACAATGAGCAGTTCTTC	CASSVWGGNNEQFF
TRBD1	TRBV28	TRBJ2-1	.	TGTGCCAGCAGTGCGACCGGGACAGGGGTTATCGGTGAGCAGTTCTTC	CASSATGTGVIGEQFF
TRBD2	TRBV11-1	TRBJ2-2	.	TGTGCCAGCAGCCTGAGACTAGCGGGGAACACCGGGGAGCTGTTTTTT	CASSLRLAGNTGELFF
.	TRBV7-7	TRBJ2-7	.	TGTGCTAGCAGCTTAGGTCCAGGGGCTTCCTACGAGCAGTACTTC	CASSLGPGASYEQYF
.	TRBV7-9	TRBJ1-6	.	TGTGCCAGCAGCTTAGTGGGAGGGAGTGGATATAATTCACCCCTCCACTTT	CASSLVGGSGYNSPLHF
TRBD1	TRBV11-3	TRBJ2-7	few	TGTGCCAGCAGCCCAGGAGACAGGGACTACGAGCAGTACTTC	CASSPGDRDYEQYF
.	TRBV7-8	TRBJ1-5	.	TGTGCCAGCACCAAAGGAGGTGAGGCGGGCAATCAGCCCCAGCATTTT	CASTKGGEAGNQPQHF
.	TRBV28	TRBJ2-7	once	TGTGCCAGCAGTTCTCCACAGGGCCAGGATGTAAACGAGCAGTACTTC	CASSSPQGQDVNEQYF
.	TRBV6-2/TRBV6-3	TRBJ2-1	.	TGTGCCAGCAGTCCCGGACTAGAGCAGTTCTTC	CASSPGLEQFF
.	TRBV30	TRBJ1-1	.	TGTGCCTGGAGGGCCCTGGGACAACCGAACACTGAAGCTTTCTTT	CAWRALGQPNTEAFF
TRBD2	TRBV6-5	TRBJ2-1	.	TGTGCCAGCAGTTCGGGACTAGCGGGGACGCAGTTCTTC	CASSSGLAGTQFF
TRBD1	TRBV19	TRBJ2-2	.	TGTGCCAGTAAAGGGACAGGGGCTCAGGCCGCGCCCGGGGAGCTGTTTTTT	CASKGTGAQAAPGELFF
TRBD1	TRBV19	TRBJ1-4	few	TGTGCCAGTAGACAGACAGGGGGAACTAATGAAAAACTGTTTTTT	CASRQTGGTNEKLFF
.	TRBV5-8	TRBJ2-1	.	TGTGCCAGCAGCTTGATGGGAACCGGGGGTCTGCACAATGAGCAGTTCTTC	CASSLMGTGGLHNEQFF
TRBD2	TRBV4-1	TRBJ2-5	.	TGCGCCAGCAGTTCTGCGGGGGGGACCCAGTACTTC	CASSSAGGTQYF
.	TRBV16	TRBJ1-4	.	TGTGCCAGCAGCCCGCAGGGGTCTAATGAAAAACTGTTTTTT	CASSPQGSNEKLFF
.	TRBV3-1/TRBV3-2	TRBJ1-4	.	TGTGCCAGCAGCCAAGACCCCGGGATCCTTGAAAAACTGTTTTTT	CASSQDPGILEKLFF
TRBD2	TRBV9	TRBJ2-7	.	TGTGCCAGCAGCCCCGGGGGGGAGCAGTACTTC	CASSPGGEQYF
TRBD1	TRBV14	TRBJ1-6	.	TGTGCCAGCAGTCTATGGGCCCTTACAGGGGCTTGGACACCCCTCCACTTT	CASSLWALTGAWTPLHF
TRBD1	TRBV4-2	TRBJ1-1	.	TGTGCCAGCAGCCAAGAAAAACAGGGGAATACTGAAGCTTTCTTT	CASSQEKQGNTEAFF
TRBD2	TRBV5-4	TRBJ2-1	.	TGTGCCAGCACCGTCGCGGGGGAGACCTACAATGAGCAGTTCTTC	CASTVAGETYNEQFF
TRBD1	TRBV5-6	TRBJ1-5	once	TGTGCCAGCAGCTTCCGAACGGGACAGGGAAGCAATCAGCCCCAGCATTTT	CASSFRTGQGSNQPQHF
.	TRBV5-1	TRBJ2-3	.	TGCGCCAGCAGCTCCGCCGATGGAGAGGCTACGCAGTATTTT	CASSSADGEATQYF
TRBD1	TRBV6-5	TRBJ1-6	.	TGTGCCAGCAGTCCCGACAGGGGGCTTTATTCACCCCTCCACTTT	CASSPDRGLYSPLHF
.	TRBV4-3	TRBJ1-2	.	TGCGCCAGCAGCCAAGATAGAAGTGGGGCGGGGGGCTATGGCTACACCTTC	CASSQDRSGAGGYGYTF
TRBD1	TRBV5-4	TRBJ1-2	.	TGTGCCAGCATCACGACCGGGACAGGGGGCGACTATGGCTACACCTTC	CASITTGTGGDYGYTF
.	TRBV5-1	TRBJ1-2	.	TGCGCCAGCAGCCTCCGTCCTGTCGGTGGTGGCTACACCTTC	CASSLRPVGGGYTF
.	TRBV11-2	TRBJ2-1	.	TGTGCCAGCAGCTTAGAGCCTAGCCGTCCAATTGGGCAGTTCTTC	CASSLEPSRPIGQFF
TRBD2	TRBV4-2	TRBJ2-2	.	TGTGCCAGCAGCCAAGGTGGGGCAGCGGGGCACACCGGGGAGCTGTTTTTT	CASSQGGAAGHTGELFF
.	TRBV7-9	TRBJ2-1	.	TGTGCCAGCAGCTTAGCTACTCCCCTTATCCACAATGAGCAGTTCTTC	CASSLATPLIHNEQFF
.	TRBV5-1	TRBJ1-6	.	TGCGCCGAGCTAAGATTATATAATTCACCCCTCCACTTT	CAELRLYNSPLHF
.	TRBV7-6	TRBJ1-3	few	TGTGCCAGCAGCTTAAAAGGGGCTTACTACTCTGGAAACACCATATATTTT	CASSLKGAYYSGNTIYF
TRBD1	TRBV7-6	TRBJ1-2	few	TGTGCCAGCAGCTACGCCTACAGGGGACCCCGAGGCTGGGGCTACACCTTC	CASSYAYRGPRGWGYTF
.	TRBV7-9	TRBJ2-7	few	TGTGCCAGCAGCCTCAGCTCCTACGAGCAGTACTTC	CASSLSSYEQYF
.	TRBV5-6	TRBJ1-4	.	TGTGCCAGCAGCCTAACGGGAACGGAGGAAAAACTGTTTTTT	CASSLTGTEEKLFF